This is a list of T cell receptor beta chains from one sample in a study of cytomegalovirus exposure and HLA in healthy donors. Sequencing was performed with immunoSEQ multiplex PCR; in TCRdb, only in-frame clones are kept and a portion is missing. The top ten clones hold around 1.6% of a sample with more than 150,000 clones, roughly four fifths of them seen once. The specimen sequenced was PBMCs. These receptor sequences come from a man younger than 30 in good health and CMV-seronegative. Each CDR3 is given with its conserved first and last residue. D genes are given only for firm matches. Size tells how often a clone was seen (once, few, many) or the class of an expanded clone, and some rows leave it out.

TRBJ2-2 . . TRBV9 CASSVELDTGELFF TGTGCCAGCAGCGTAGAACTGGACACCGGGGAGCTGTTTTTT
TRBJ1-2 . TRBD1 TRBV7-9 CASRPRTGGFYGYTF TGTGCCAGCAGACCCCGGACAGGGGGCTTCTATGGCTACACCTTC
TRBJ1-1 . . TRBV9 CASSTSAGVVTEAFF TGTGCCAGCAGCACATCTGCAGGGGTGGTCACTGAAGCTTTCTTT
TRBJ2-3 . TRBD2 TRBV9 CASSVVVAGTDTQYF TGTGCCAGCAGCGTAGTTGTAGCGGGTACAGATACGCAGTATTTT
TRBJ2-2 . . TRBV7-8 CASSVGRVGGELFF TGTGCCAGCAGCGTCGGCAGGGTGGGCGGGGAGCTGTTTTTT
TRBJ1-2 . TRBD1 TRBV5-1 CASSDQGAFGYTF TGCGCCAGCAGCGACCAGGGGGCATTCGGCTACACCTTC
TRBJ1-2 . TRBD1 TRBV7-8 CASSLTAVQGASYGYTF TGTGCCAGCAGCTTAACCGCCGTGCAGGGGGCTAGCTATGGCTACACCTTC
TRBJ2-1 . . TRBV5-1 CASSPSLAQSSYNEQFF TGCGCCAGCAGCCCCTCTCTAGCGCAGAGCTCCTACAATGAGCAGTTCTTC
TRBJ2-3 few . TRBV2 CASSGRGFSTDTQYF TGTGCCAGCAGTGGAAGGGGATTTTCCACAGATACGCAGTATTTT
TRBJ1-3 . . TRBV10-3 CAISSPEQEAIYF TGTGCCATCAGCTCTCCTGAGCAGGAGGCCATATATTTT
TRBJ2-7 . TRBD2 TRBV7-9 CASSLARGAMFYEQYF TGTGCCAGCAGCTTAGCGCGGGGGGCGATGTTTTACGAGCAGTACTTC
TRBJ1-1 . TRBD1 TRBV6-1 CASREGDRRTEAFF TGTGCCAGCAGGGAAGGGGACAGGCGCACTGAAGCTTTCTTT
TRBJ1-6 . . TRBV6-1 CASREARNNLPLHF TGTGCCAGCAGGGAAGCCAGAAATAATTTACCCCTCCACTTT
TRBJ2-7 . . TRBV28 CASSLPTGLSSYEQYF TGTGCCAGCAGTTTGCCAACAGGGTTATCATCCTACGAGCAGTACTTC
TRBJ2-2 . . TRBV6-5 CAGRGGNTGELFF TGTGCCGGCAGAGGCGGTAACACCGGGGAGCTGTTTTTT
TRBJ2-6 few . TRBV14 CASSPKTGRYSGANVLTF TGTGCCAGCAGCCCCAAGACAGGACGCTACTCTGGGGCCAACGTCCTGACTTTC
TRBJ2-7 . . TRBV28 CASSLMEDEQYF TGTGCCAGCAGTTTAATGGAGGACGAGCAGTACTTC
TRBJ2-7 . TRBD2 TRBV30 CAWRVGTSGNYEQYF TGTGCCTGGAGGGTAGGGACTAGCGGCAACTACGAGCAGTACTTC
TRBJ2-1 . . TRBV5-1 CASSLTWDNSNEQFF TGCGCCAGCAGCCTGACCTGGGACAATTCCAATGAGCAGTTCTTC
TRBJ2-6 once . TRBV19 CASSTHRQLGANVLTF TGTGCCAGTAGTACCCACCGACAGTTGGGGGCCAACGTCCTGACTTTC
TRBJ1-2 . . TRBV2 CASMGGRGDYGYTF TGTGCCAGCATGGGAGGGCGGGGAGACTATGGCTACACCTTC
TRBJ2-3 . TRBD2 TRBV11-2 CASRGTASAGGTDTQYF TGTGCCAGCAGAGGTACGGCTTCGGCGGGGGGAACAGATACGCAGTATTTT
TRBJ2-7 once . TRBV5-4 CASSLRAVSYEQYF TGTGCCAGCAGCTTGAGAGCGGTCTCCTACGAGCAGTACTTC
TRBJ2-7 . . TRBV30 CAWSGGRGTASAEQYF TGTGCCTGGAGTGGGGGAAGGGGGACCGCCTCGGCCGAGCAGTACTTC
TRBJ2-7 . TRBD1 TRBV5-1 CASSLNRGFYEQYF TGCGCCAGCAGCTTGAACAGGGGGTTCTACGAGCAGTACTTC
TRBJ2-7 . TRBD1 TRBV13 CASSSLGQGAYEQYF TGTGCCAGCAGCTCCCTGGGACAGGGCGCCTACGAGCAGTACTTC
TRBJ1-2 . TRBD1 TRBV27 CASSFKGGDYGYTF TGTGCCAGCAGTTTTAAAGGGGGCGACTATGGCTACACCTTC